Listed below are T cell receptor beta chains from one sample, sequenced in a study of T cells after yellow fever vaccination. Using its own MiXCR run on the 5' RACE reads, TCRdb lists one record per CDR3 protein. The sample yields 120,000 to 150,000 distinct CDR3 sequences, about 7.7% seen once. The sequences come from CD4+ T cells sorted from PBMCs, collected 5 days after the yellow fever booster vaccination. These receptor sequences come from a man in his thirties or forties who received the YFV17D yellow fever vaccine. CDR3s include the opening cysteine and the closing phenylalanine or tryptophan. A D gene is named only where the DNA matches it firmly. Only some rows state a clone size, as once, few, many or a class for expanded clones.

v_gene	abundance	j_gene	d_gene	CDR3aa	CDR3nt
TRBV5-6	many	TRBJ2-3	TRBD1	CASSYRGESTDTQYF	TGTGCCAGCAGTTACAGGGGCGAGAGCACAGATACGCAGTATTTT
TRBV3-1	many	TRBJ2-1	TRBD2	CASSPRGLAGGSNEQFF	TGTGCCAGCAGCCCTCGCGGACTAGCGGGAGGGTCAAATGAGCAGTTCTTC
TRBV21-1	many	TRBJ2-4	NA	CASSNGMVGRADIAKNIQYF	TGTGCCAGCAGCAATGGAATGGTAGGCAGGGCCGACATAGCCAAAAACATTCAGTACTTC
TRBV12-3/TRBV12-4	many	TRBJ2-7	NA	CASSPQLGRSYEQYF	TGTGCCAGCAGTCCCCAGCTGGGCCGATCCTACGAGCAGTACTTC
TRBV5-1	many	TRBJ2-2	NA	CASSLPSGNTGELFF	TGCGCCAGCAGCTTGCCGAGCGGGAACACCGGGGAGCTGTTTTTT
TRBV6-2/TRBV6-3	many	TRBJ2-3	TRBD2	CASRPSPSGRGAGTQYF	TGTGCCAGCAGGCCTTCCCCTAGCGGGAGGGGGGCTGGTACGCAGTATTTT
TRBV7-2	many	TRBJ2-1	NA	CASSSRPEQFF	TGTGCCAGCAGCTCCCGACCAGAGCAGTTCTTC
TRBV20-1	many	TRBJ2-3	TRBD2	CSALPLAGGRDTQYF	TGCAGTGCCCTCCCTCTAGCGGGAGGGAGAGATACGCAGTATTTT
TRBV5-1	many	TRBJ2-7	TRBD2	CASSPRTSGYEQYF	TGCGCCAGCAGCCCCCGGACTAGCGGATACGAGCAGTACTTC
TRBV6-2/TRBV6-3	few	TRBJ2-7	NA	CASSEAKDRNPYEQYF	TGTGCCAGCAGCGAAGCAAAGGACCGAAACCCCTACGAGCAGTACTTC
TRBV2	many	TRBJ2-5	TRBD1	CASSEPGQKETQYF	TGTGCCAGCAGTGAACCGGGACAGAAAGAGACCCAGTACTTC
TRBV7-8	many	TRBJ2-3	NA	CASSLERWRGRTDTQYF	TGTGCCAGCAGCTTAGAGCGTTGGAGGGGGCGTACAGATACGCAGTATTTT
TRBV27	many	TRBJ2-3	NA	CASSFDRGLTQGADTQYF	TGTGCCAGCAGTTTTGATCGCGGGCTCACCCAAGGTGCAGATACGCAGTATTTT
TRBV21-1	many	TRBJ2-7	NA	CASSKVGHEQYF	TGTGCCAGCAGCAAAGTTGGGCACGAGCAGTACTTC
TRBV7-2	many	TRBJ1-4	NA	CASSPGGSNEKLFF	TGTGCCAGCAGCCCCGGAGGGAGTAATGAAAAACTGTTTTTT
TRBV20-1	many	TRBJ2-3	NA	CSVQLAARSDTQYF	TGCAGTGTCCAACTCGCGGCCCGTTCAGATACGCAGTATTTT
TRBV6-5	many	TRBJ1-5	NA	CASSYGWKDSGNQPQHF	TGTGCCAGCAGTTACGGTTGGAAGGACAGTGGCAATCAGCCCCAGCATTTT
TRBV5-1	many	TRBJ2-3	TRBD2	CASSLSGTSGLSTDTQYF	TGCGCCAGCAGCTTATCCGGGACTAGCGGGCTGAGCACAGATACGCAGTATTTT
TRBV9	many	TRBJ2-7	TRBD1	CASSPGTVAYEQYF	TGTGCCAGCAGCCCAGGGACAGTCGCCTACGAGCAGTACTTC
TRBV12-3/TRBV12-4	many	TRBJ2-7	NA	CASSTGRAARYEQYF	TGTGCCAGCAGTACCGGAAGGGCTGCGAGGTACGAGCAGTACTTC
TRBV20-1	NA	TRBJ2-5	TRBD2	CSARRRAGGPPQYF	TGCAGTGCTAGAAGACGAGCGGGAGGGCCCCCCCAGTACTTC
TRBV7-2	many	TRBJ2-1	NA	CASSLNRDRVVYNEQFF	TGTGCCAGCAGCTTAAACAGAGATCGGGTCGTATACAATGAGCAGTTCTTC
TRBV28	few	TRBJ1-5	NA	CASSLWGYYSNQPQHF	TGTGCCAGCAGTTTATGGGGCTATTATAGCAATCAGCCCCAGCATTTT
TRBV7-2	many	TRBJ1-6	NA	CASSNPTGHSPLHF	TGTGCCAGCAGCAACCCGACGGGTCATTCACCCCTCCACTTT
TRBV11-2	many	TRBJ2-5	NA	CASSLVTSRGMSQETQYF	TGTGCCAGCAGCTTAGTCACCAGTCGCGGGATGTCCCAAGAGACCCAGTACTTC
TRBV15	NA	TRBJ2-2	TRBD2	CATSRDTGGPGELFF	TGTGCCACCAGCAGAGATACGGGGGGGCCCGGGGAGCTGTTTTTT
TRBV12-3/TRBV12-4	many	TRBJ2-7	TRBD2	CASSSIAGFYEQYF	TGTGCCAGCAGTTCCATAGCGGGGTTCTACGAGCAGTACTTC
TRBV5-1	many	TRBJ2-1	TRBD2	CASSKGLAGGVLNEQFF	TGCGCCAGCAGCAAGGGACTAGCGGGAGGAGTCCTGAATGAGCAGTTCTTC
TRBV9	many	TRBJ2-1	TRBD2	CASSALGSGRVYEQFF	TGTGCCAGCAGCGCCCTAGGGAGCGGGAGGGTCTATGAGCAGTTCTTC
TRBV19	few	TRBJ1-1	NA	CASNRRNTEAFF	TGTGCCAGTAATAGGCGAAACACTGAAGCTTTCTTT
TRBV29-1	many	TRBJ1-2	NA	CSVERHHYTF	TGCAGCGTTGAAAGACATCACTACACCTTC
TRBV5-1	few	TRBJ1-6	TRBD1	CASSLVDDPDRRDRENSPLHF	TGCGCCAGCAGCTTGGTTGACGACCCTGACAGACGGGACAGGGAAAATTCACCCCTCCACTTT
TRBV10-2	many	TRBJ2-5	TRBD2	CASKTGGIETQYF	TGCGCCAGCAAAACGGGAGGTATCGAGACCCAGTACTTC
TRBV28	many	TRBJ2-3	NA	CASSTFTDTQYF	TGTGCCAGCAGTACTTTCACAGATACGCAGTATTTT
TRBV7-3	many	TRBJ2-3	TRBD2	CASSRLAGTPTTTDTQYF	TGTGCCAGCAGCAGACTAGCGGGAACCCCCACAACCACAGATACGCAGTATTTT
TRBV4-3	many	TRBJ1-5	NA	CASSQAVYSNQPQHF	TGCGCCAGCAGCCAAGCGGTATATAGCAATCAGCCCCAGCATTTT